This T cell receptor beta chain originates from a study of radiation and T cells in renal cell carcinoma. Study-level results: From baseline, blood top tumor clonotypes peaked at 2 weeks post-radiation. Irradiated tumors held more dominant CDR3 motifs than control tumors.

The treatment is: 15 Gy SBRT to primary tumor, nephrectomy 4 weeks later. Nephrectomy followed 15 Gy stereotactic body radiation by 4 weeks. Trimming shortened V by 6 bases and J by 0 bases, and 11 bases separated the two germline ends. The CDR3 contains 13 residues. The germline V gene encodes CDR1 SQVTM and CDR2 ANQGSEA. On this clone itself: Its antigen is not identified.

The protocol was immunoSEQ multiplex PCR, while the TCRdb copy is restricted to in-frame clones and leaves out a portion. The sample yields roughly 23,000 clones, 40% to 55% seen once. J is TRBJ1-1 and V is TRBV29-1; TRBD1 might be the D (6 bases). The sample here was tumor tissue, taken from a patient whose treatment included radiotherapy and nephrectomy. This clonotype was obtained from a woman in her forties or fifties with renal cell carcinoma. The CDR3 region has the DNA TGCAGCGTCAGGACAGCCATGAACACTGAAGCTTTCTTT. Translated: CSVRTAMNTEAFF.